This TCR beta chain was recorded in a study of cytomegalovirus exposure and HLA in healthy donors. Across the study: There were 88 million or so unique TCRs (from HLA-typed donors) in an early data release.

In the case of this clone: Its antigen is still unknown.

The primer mix had 60 Vbeta and 13 Jbeta primers. Method: immunoSEQ multiplex PCR; TCRdb's copy keeps in-frame clones and lacks some. The profile shows 85,000 to 130,000 clones, roughly 88% of them singletons. Findings and caveats of the study: Later analysis associated a missense DCLRE1C variant with TCR beta V- and J-gene trimming. The authors listed roughly 150 TCR beta chains as cytomegalovirus-associated. CMV serostatus alone was available as immune exposure information.

The V segment lost 0 bases and the J segment 2 bases; nucleotides outside the gene matches: 5. Germline CDR1 and CDR2: SGHAT and FQNNGV. The CDR3 has 16 residues. The sample taken for sequencing was PBMCs. The TCR sequence derives from a woman between 18 and 29 years old in good health and CMV-seronegative. This chain joins TRBV11-2 and TRBJ2-5; TRBD2 agrees at 8 bases. CDR3: CASSLDLSGGQETQYF. DNA for the CDR3: TGTGCCAGCAGCTTAGATCTTTCGGGGGGGCAAGAGACCCAGTACTTC.